Below, 12 T cell receptor beta chains from the same sample are listed, as sequenced in a study of regulatory T cells in long-lasting Graves disease. The time point is: newly diagnosed GD, antithyroid drugs for less than 3 months. There was RNA extracted from PBMCs, and the TCR library was made from it. CDR3-region Arm-PCR and iRepertoire HTBI primers produced the TCR beta libraries. One entry per CDR3 protein, called by TCRdb with MiXCR from the multiplex PCR reads. The sample records approximately 400,000 distinct CDR3 sequences, 15% being singletons. These data also formed part of another study, on T cells in Graves' hyperthyroidism and ophthalmopathy.

Sequencing was performed on peripheral blood mononuclear cells (PBMCs), taken at new diagnosis, from a patient treated with antithyroid drugs. These receptors all stem from a middle-aged woman with Graves disease.

The rearrangement joins TRBV6-1 to TRBJ1-5; TRBD1 aligns across 10 bases. V lost 6 bases and J lost 6; bases outside the gene matches: 5. The CDR3 extends over 14 amino acids. The germline gives CDR1 MNHNS, CDR2 SASEGT. Here the CDR3 DNA reads TGTGCCAGCAGACCAGGACAGGGGGTTCAGCCCCAGCATTTT. It encodes CASRPGQGVQPQHF.

The table lists this clonotype with many counts. This chain connects TRBV28 to TRBJ2-7; TRBD1 agrees at 7 bases. V gave up 4 bases and J gave up 5 bases; unmatched junction bases: 8. Germline assignment: CDR1 MDHEN and CDR2 SYDVKM. The CDR3 totals 14 residues. Here the CDR3 DNA reads TGTGCCAGCAGTTCTACAGGGGCCACGAACGAGCAGTACTTC. Protein sequence: CASSSTGATNEQYF.

Ten or more counts support this clonotype. The chain has TRBV28 and TRBJ2-1, with D possibly TRBD1 on 6 matching bases. V lost 3 bases, J lost 4 bases, and 13 bases lay in between. CDR1 and CDR2 from the germline V gene are MDHEN and SYDVKM. The CDR3 has 15 residues. CDR3 in DNA: TGTGCCAGCAGTTTCGGGGACATCGCTTACAATGAGCAGTTCTTC. This encodes CASSFGDIAYNEQFF.

A word on this clonotype: A clone one base away is much larger, so this may be a read error. CDR3 nucleotide sequence: TGTGCCAGCAGTTTATCGTTCGTGGCGGGAGGAGGGTGCAATGAGCAGTTCTTC. Encoded protein: CASSLSFVAGGGCNEQFF. The chain recombines TRBV27 with TRBJ2-1; TRBD2 matches 8 bases. The junction had 13 bases not matched to a gene; V was cut back by 0 bases and J by 6 bases. Germline CDR1 reads MNHEY; CDR2 reads SMNVEV (reference sequence). The CDR3 has 18 residues.

This clonotype was seen many times. This rearrangement joins TRBV27 to TRBJ2-2, with 7 bases lining up with TRBD1. Trimming removed 2 bases from V and 6 bases from J; junction bases left unmatched: 6. Germline V CDR1 and CDR2: MNHEY, SMNVEV (reference sequence). This CDR3 has 15 amino acids. CDR3 bases: TGTGCCAGCAGTTTAGACAGGGCCGGCGCCGGGGAGCTGTTTTTT. Translating gives CASSLDRAGAGELFF.

The V and J genes are TRBV27 and TRBJ2-1; 8 nucleotides align to TRBD2. With 0 bases clipped from V and 4 bases from J, the junction kept 5 bases outside the gene matches. Germline V gene data show CDR1 as MNHEY and CDR2 as SMNVEV (reference sequence). This CDR3 is built from 16 residues. The CDR3 reads CASSLSASGLYNEQFF. Here the CDR3 DNA reads TGTGCCAGCAGTTTATCCGCTAGCGGGTTATACAATGAGCAGTTCTTC.

This clonotype was seen at least ten times. The chain recombines TRBV28 with TRBJ2-7, with D perhaps being TRBD1 or TRBD2 (5 bases each). This CDR3 has 13 amino acids. Trimming removed 2 bases at V and 6 bases at J, with 11 bases between. CDR1 is MDHEN, CDR2 SYDVKM, per germline. CDR3 amino acids: CASSLGTGGEQYF. CDR3 sequence (DNA): TGTGCCAGCAGTTTAGGGACCGGTGGCGAGCAGTACTTC.

The V call is TRBV19, the J call TRBJ2-1; D call uncertain. The CDR3 contains 12 residues. CDR1 and CDR2 (germline): LNHDA, SQIVND (reference sequence). Trimming removed 1 base from V and 10 bases from J, with 8 bases in between. The CDR3 is CASSIGSREQFF. CDR3 sequence (DNA): TGTGCCAGTAGTATAGGGAGTCGCGAGCAGTTCTTC.

This clonotype has at least ten counts. The J gene is TRBJ2-5, the V gene TRBV3-1; D remains ambiguous. Germline V gene data show CDR1 as LGHDT and CDR2 as YNNKEL (reference sequence). There are 13 residues in the CDR3. Deletions cut 7 bases from V and 1 base from J, with 10 bases between. CDR3 region: CASTHQAQETQYF. The CDR3 DNA sequence: TGTGCCAGCACCCACCAGGCCCAAGAGACCCAGTACTTC.

This clonotype was seen ten or more times. The V and J genes are TRBV6-2 or TRBV6-3 and TRBJ2-7; D is perhaps TRBD1 or TRBD2 (5 bases each). Between the trimmed V and J ends, which lost 5 bases and 6 bases, there was a span of 17 bases. CDR1 is MNHEY, CDR2 SVGEGT, per germline. CDR3 length: 14 residues. The DNA of the CDR3 is TGTGCCAGCAGTGTCCAGGGAGTGCAATTCGAGCAGTACTTC. Protein product: CASSVQGVQFEQYF.

This clonotype has a count of ten or more. The chain recombines TRBV5-1 with TRBJ1-1; the D gene is possibly TRBD1 (5 bases). The CDR3 has 14 amino acids. The germline gives CDR1 SGHRS, CDR2 YFSETQ. V lost 6 bases, J lost 6 bases, and 18 bases lay in between. The CDR3 bases are TGCGCCAGCAAGAAAGGTACAGGAGAGGCTGAAGCTTTCTTT. It encodes CASKKGTGEAEAFF.

This clonotype was counted between two and nine times. The J gene is TRBJ1-2, the V gene TRBV7-9, with D hard to call. The CDR3 loop spans 16 amino acids. Germline CDR1 reads SEHNR; CDR2 reads FQNEAQ (reference sequence). Trimming took 5 bases from V and 4 from J, leaving 20 bases between them. CDR3 nucleotides: TGTGCCAGCAGCCGACCTATAGCCTCGCGACCCTATGGCTACACCTTC. It encodes CASSRPIASRPYGYTF.